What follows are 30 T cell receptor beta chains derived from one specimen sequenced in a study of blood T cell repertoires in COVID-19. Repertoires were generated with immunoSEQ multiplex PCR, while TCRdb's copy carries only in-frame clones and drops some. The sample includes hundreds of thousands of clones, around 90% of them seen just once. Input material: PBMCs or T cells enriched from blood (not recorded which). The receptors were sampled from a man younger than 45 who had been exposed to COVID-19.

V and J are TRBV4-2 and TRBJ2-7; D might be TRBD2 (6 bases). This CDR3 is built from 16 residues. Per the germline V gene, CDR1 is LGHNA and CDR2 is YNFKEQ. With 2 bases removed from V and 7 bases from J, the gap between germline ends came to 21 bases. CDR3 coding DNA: TGTGCCAGCAGCCAACCAAACAGTAAAACCGGGGGTGAGCAGTACTTC. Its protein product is CASSQPNSKTGGEQYF.

Here the CDR3 reads CASSLNAGGYNSPLHF. Written as DNA, the CDR3 is TGTGCCAGCAGTTTAAACGCAGGGGGTTATAATTCACCCCTCCACTTT. This sequence joins TRBV27 and TRBJ1-6, with 7 bases identical to TRBD1. This CDR3 contains 16 residues. In germline, CDR1 is MNHEY, CDR2 SMNVEV (reference sequence). J gave up 4 bases and V 2 bases, and 5 bases lay outside the gene matches.

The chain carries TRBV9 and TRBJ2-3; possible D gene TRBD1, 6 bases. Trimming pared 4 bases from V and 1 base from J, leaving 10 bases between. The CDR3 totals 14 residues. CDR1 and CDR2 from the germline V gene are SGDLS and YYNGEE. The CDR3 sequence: CASSLRTGTDTQYF. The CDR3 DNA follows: TGTGCCAGCAGCTTACGGACAGGCACAGATACGCAGTATTTT.

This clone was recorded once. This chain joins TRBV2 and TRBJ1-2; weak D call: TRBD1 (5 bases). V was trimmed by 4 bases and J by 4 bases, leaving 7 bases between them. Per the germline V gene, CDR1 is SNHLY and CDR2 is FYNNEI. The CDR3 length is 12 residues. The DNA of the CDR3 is TGTGCCAGCAGTGGACAGTTCTATGGCTACACCTTC. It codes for CASSGQFYGYTF.

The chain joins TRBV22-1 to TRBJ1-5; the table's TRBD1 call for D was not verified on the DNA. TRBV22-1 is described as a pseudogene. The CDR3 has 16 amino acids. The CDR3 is CPGSARAGTGDQPQHF. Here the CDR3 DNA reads TGTCCTGGGAGCGCCAGAGCCGGGACAGGGGATCAGCCCCAGCATTTT.

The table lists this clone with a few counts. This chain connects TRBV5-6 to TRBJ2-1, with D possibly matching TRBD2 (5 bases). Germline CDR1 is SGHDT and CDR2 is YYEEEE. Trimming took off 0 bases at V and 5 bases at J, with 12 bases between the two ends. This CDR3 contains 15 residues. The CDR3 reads CASSLEFATNNEQFF. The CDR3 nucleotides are TGTGCCAGCAGCTTGGAATTTGCGACTAACAATGAGCAGTTCTTC.

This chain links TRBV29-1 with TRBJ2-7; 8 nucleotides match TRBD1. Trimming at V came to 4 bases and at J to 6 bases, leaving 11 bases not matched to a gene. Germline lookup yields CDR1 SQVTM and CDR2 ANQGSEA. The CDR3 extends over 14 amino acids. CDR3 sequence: CSVARQGSSLEQYF. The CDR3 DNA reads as TGCAGCGTTGCGAGACAGGGGTCTTCCCTCGAGCAGTACTTC.

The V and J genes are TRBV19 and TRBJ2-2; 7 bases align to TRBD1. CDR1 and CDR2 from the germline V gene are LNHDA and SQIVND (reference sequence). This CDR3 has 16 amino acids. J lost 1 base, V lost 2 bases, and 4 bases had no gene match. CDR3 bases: TGTGCCAGTAGTATACCCCGACAGGGGAACACCGGGGAGCTGTTTTTT. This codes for CASSIPRQGNTGELFF.

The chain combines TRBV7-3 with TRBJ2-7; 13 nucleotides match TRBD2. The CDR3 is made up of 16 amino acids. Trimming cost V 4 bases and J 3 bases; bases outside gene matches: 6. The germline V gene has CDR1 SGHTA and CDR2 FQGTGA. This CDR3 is CASSSWGTSGDYEQYF. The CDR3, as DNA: TGTGCCAGCAGCTCCTGGGGGACTAGCGGGGACTACGAGCAGTACTTC.

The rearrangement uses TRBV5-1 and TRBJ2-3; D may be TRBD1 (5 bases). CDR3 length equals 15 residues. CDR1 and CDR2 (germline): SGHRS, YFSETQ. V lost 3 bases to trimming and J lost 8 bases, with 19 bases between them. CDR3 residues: CASSSGGQGVGTQYF. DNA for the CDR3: TGCGCCAGCAGCTCTGGTGGGCAGGGTGTCGGTACGCAGTATTTT.

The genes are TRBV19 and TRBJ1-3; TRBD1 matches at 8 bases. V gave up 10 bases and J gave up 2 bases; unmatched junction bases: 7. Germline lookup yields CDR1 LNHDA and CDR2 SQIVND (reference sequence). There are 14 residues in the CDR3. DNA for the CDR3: TGTGCCACCAGAGGACAGGGTGCTGGAAACACCATATATTTT. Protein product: CATRGQGAGNTIYF.

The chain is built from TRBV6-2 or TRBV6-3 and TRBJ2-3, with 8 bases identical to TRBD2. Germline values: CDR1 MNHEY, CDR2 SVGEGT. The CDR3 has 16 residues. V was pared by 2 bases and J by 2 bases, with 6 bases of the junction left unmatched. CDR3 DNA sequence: TGTGCCAGCAGTTACGCTGGCGGGGGGAACACAGATACGCAGTATTTT. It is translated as CASSYAGGGNTDTQYF.

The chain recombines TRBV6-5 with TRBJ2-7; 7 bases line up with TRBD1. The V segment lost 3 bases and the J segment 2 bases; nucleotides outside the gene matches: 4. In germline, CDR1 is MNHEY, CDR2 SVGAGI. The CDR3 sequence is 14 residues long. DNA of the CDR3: TGTGCCAGCAGTTATCGGACAGGAACCTACGAGCAGTACTTC. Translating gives CASSYRTGTYEQYF.

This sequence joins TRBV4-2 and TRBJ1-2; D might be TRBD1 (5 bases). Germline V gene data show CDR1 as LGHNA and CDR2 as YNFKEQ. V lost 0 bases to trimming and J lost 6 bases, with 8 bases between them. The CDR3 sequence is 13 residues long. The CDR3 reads CASSQDPGDGYTF. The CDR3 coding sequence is TGTGCCAGCAGCCAAGATCCGGGGGATGGCTACACCTTC.

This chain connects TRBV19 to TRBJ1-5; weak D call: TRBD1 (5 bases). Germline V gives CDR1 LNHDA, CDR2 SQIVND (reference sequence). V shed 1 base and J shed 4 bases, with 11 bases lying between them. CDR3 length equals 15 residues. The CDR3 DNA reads TGTGCCAGTAGTATAGGGCAGGGTATGAATCAGCCCCAGCATTTT. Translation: CASSIGQGMNQPQHF.

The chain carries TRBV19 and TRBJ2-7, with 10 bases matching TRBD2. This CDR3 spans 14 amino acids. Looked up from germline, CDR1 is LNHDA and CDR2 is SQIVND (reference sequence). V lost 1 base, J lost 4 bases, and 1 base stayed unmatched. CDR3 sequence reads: CASSIGGLAYEQYF. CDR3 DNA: TGTGCCAGTAGTATAGGGGGACTAGCGTACGAGCAGTACTTC. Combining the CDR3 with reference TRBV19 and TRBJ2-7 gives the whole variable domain DGGITQSPKYLFRKEGQNVTLSCEQNLNHDAMYWYRQDPGQGLRLIYYSQIVNDFQKGDIAEGYSVSREKKESFPLTVTSAQKNPTAFYLCASSIGGLAYEQYFGPGTRLTVT.

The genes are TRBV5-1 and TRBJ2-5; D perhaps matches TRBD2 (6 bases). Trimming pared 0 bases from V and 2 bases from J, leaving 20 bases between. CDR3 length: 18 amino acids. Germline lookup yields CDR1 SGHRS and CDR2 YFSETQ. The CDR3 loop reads CASSLGGGRLTLQETQYF. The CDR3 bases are TGCGCCAGCAGCTTGGGGGGAGGACGTTTAACATTGCAAGAGACCCAGTACTTC.

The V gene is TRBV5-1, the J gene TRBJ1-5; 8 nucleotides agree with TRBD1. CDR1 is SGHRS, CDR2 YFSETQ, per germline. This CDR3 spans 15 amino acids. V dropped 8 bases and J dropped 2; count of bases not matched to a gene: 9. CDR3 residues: CASPPHRGGNQPQHF. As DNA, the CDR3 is TGCGCCAGTCCCCCCCACAGGGGGGGCAATCAGCCCCAGCATTTT.

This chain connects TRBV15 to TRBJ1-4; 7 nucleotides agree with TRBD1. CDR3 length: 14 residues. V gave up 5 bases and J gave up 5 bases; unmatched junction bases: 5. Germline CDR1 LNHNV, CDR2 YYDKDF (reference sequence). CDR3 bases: TGTGCCACCAGCGGCGACAGGGCCAATGAAAAACTGTTTTTT. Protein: CATSGDRANEKLFF.

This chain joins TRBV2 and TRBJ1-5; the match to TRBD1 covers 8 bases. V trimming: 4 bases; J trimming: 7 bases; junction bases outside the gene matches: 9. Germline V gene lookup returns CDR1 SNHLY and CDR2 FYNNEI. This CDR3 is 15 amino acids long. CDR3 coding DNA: TGTGCCAGCAGTGGAGGGGCAGGGGGCTGGCAGCCCCAGCATTTT. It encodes CASSGGAGGWQPQHF.

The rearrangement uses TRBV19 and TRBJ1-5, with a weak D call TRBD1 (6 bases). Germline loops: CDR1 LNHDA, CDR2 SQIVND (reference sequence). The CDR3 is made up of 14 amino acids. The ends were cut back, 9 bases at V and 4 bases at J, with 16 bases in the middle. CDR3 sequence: CASGTQGWNQPQHF. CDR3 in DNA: TGTGCCAGCGGGACCCAGGGGTGGAATCAGCCCCAGCATTTT. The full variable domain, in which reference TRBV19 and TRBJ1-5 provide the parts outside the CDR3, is DGGITQSPKYLFRKEGQNVTLSCEQNLNHDAMYWYRQDPGQGLRLIYYSQIVNDFQKGDIAEGYSVSREKKESFPLTVTSAQKNPTAFYLCASGTQGWNQPQHFGDGTRLSIL.

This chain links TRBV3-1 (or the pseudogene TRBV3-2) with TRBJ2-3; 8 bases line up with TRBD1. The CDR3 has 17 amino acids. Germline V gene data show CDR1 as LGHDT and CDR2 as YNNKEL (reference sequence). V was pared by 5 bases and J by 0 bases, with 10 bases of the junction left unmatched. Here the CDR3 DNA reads TGTGCCAGCAGCATCGTACAGGGGGGAGAGAGCACAGATACGCAGTATTTT. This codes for CASSIVQGGESTDTQYF.

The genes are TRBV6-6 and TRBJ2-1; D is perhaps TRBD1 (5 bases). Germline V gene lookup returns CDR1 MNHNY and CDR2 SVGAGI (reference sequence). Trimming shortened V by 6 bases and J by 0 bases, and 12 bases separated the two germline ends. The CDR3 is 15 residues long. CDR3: CASRSDSSSYNEQFF. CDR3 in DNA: TGTGCCAGCAGGTCTGACAGTAGCTCCTACAATGAGCAGTTCTTC.

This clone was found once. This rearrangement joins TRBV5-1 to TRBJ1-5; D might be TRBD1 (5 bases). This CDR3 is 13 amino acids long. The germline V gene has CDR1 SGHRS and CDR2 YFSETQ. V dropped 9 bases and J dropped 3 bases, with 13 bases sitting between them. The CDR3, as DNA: TGCGCCAAGGCGGGGGGGTCCAATCAGCCCCAGCATTTT. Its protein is CAKAGGSNQPQHF.

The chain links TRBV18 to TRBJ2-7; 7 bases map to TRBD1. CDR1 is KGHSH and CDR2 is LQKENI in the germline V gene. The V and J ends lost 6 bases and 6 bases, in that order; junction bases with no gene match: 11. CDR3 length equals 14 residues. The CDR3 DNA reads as TGTGCCAGCTCGAACTCCGACAGGGCAAGCGAGCAGTACTTC. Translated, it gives CASSNSDRASEQYF.

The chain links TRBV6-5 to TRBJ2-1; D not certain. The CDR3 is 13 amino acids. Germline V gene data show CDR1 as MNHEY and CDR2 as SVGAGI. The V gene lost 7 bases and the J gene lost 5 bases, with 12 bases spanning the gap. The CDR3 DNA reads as TGTGCCAGCACAGTGTGGAGTGACAATGAGCAGTTCTTC. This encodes CASTVWSDNEQFF.

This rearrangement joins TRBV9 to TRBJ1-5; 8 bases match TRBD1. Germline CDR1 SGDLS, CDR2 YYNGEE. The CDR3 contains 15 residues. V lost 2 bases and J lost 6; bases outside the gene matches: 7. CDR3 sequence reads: CASSVGTGGGQPQHF. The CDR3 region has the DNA TGTGCCAGCAGCGTGGGTACAGGGGGAGGTCAGCCCCAGCATTTT.

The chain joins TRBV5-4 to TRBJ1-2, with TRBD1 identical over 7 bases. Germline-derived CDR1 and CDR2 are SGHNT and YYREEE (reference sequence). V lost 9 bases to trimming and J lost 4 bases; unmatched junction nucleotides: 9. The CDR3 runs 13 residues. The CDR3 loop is CATRTGASYGYTF. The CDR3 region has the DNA TGTGCCACAAGAACAGGGGCGAGCTATGGCTACACCTTC.

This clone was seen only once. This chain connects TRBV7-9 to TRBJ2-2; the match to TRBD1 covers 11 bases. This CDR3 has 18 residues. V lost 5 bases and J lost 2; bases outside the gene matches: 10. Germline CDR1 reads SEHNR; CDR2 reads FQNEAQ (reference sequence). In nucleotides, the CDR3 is TGTGCCAGCAGCCCGGACCCGGGACAGGGGGGAAACACCGGGGAGCTGTTTTTT. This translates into CASSPDPGQGGNTGELFF.

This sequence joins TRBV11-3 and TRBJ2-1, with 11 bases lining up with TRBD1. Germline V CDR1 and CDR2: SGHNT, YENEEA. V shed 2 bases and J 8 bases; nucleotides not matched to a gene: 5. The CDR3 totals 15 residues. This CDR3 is CASSLLGQGEHEQFF. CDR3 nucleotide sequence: TGTGCCAGCAGCTTATTGGGACAGGGGGAGCATGAGCAGTTCTTC.